This T cell receptor (beta chain) appears in the sequencing data of a study of CD8+CD57+ T cells in acquired aplastic anemia. As for the study in general: Sorted CD4+ and CD8+ cells yielded DNA averaging about 2.9 ug. Overall study findings and caveats: Researchers reported that CD8+ Simpson's diversity was not significantly different in patients versus controls.

This CDR3 is 16 amino acids long. With 0 bases removed from V and 3 bases from J, the gap between germline ends came to 14 bases. Germline values: CDR1 ENHRY, CDR2 SYGVKD. This clonotype was counted between two and nine times. Antigen: not known. Those patients picked for sequencing had displayed CD8+CD57+ cell expansion on flow cytometry. Using genomic DNA as the template, TCR beta VDJ and CDR3 profiling was carried out. TCRdb itself ran the reads through MiXCR, one entry per CDR3 protein. Of just over 150,000 distinct CDR3 sequences listed, more than 40% are singletons. The sequenced sample consisted of sorted CD4+, CD8+, or CD8+CD57+ T cells (not recorded which) from PBMCs. The chain combines TRBV10-3 with TRBJ1-2, with a possible D match to TRBD1 (5 bases). This receptor was taken from a human donor with aplastic anemia. Here the CDR3 reads CAISESTLGVDYGYTF. The CDR3 bases are TGTGCCATCAGTGAGTCGACTCTGGGGGTTGACTATGGCTACACCTTC.